This T cell receptor (beta chain) was sequenced during a study of blood T cell repertoires in COVID-19 (dated by TCRdb to 2020 to 2021). About the study as a whole: Samples covering the acute and convalescent phases of COVID-19 were provided by collaborators in the United States, Italy and Spain. Sample metadata almost always included a de-identified subject ID, COVID-19 status, age in years and sex. Samples came from the ongoing ImmuneRACE study (first 160 participants) plus 1,254 subjects from 6 global collaborators. Where available, HLA class I and class II types were taken from metadata supplied by the sample provider and were not determined by assay-based typing. The repertoires were made available in a free public database intended to serve as a resource for research on the immune response to SARS-CoV-2. Subjects who had been exposed to COVID-19, were actively infected with it, or had recovered from it provided the deeply sampled blood TCRbeta repertoires that made up the dataset. The prospective study material was composed of cDNA or gDNA derived from T cells, B-cell-depleted T cells, or PBMCs.

The CDR3, from cysteine to phenylalanine, totals 15 residues. Here the CDR3 DNA is all that survives: 45 bases in frame from base 1. Taken from the germline V gene, the CDR1 and CDR2 loops are SGHVS and FQNEAQ. V ends up 5 bases short and J 2 bases short, with an unmatched junction base count of 5. Collaborating institutions collected whole blood in K2EDTA tubes following their own protocols. Collaborator samples were shipped for TCRbeta analysis as frozen whole blood, isolated PBMCs, or DNA extracted from either sample type. What the work shows at the level of the full study, not this receptor alone: Clinical and demographic metadata were provided uncurated, with the amount varying by source and participant.

TCRbeta CDR3 regions were amplified from genomic DNA by means of the immunoSEQ Assay, a bias-controlled multiplex PCR. On the authors' methods: Nucleated cell counts per sample were estimated from amplification of reference gene primers within the assay. To quantify the absolute abundance of each unique TCRbeta CDR3 rearrangement, sequence reads were collapsed and filtered. For each sample, productive Simpson clonality was calculated as the square root of Simpson's diversity index across productive rearrangements. Drawn from immuneACCESS, this table holds only the in-frame rearrangements with V and J called that TCRdb kept. Clones are partly lost; checked studies trace under half to an unresolved V gene and leave the rest unexplained. The V and J calls and the clone size are those of that table, but D and trimming were determined from the DNA. This sample has 200,000 or so clones in its table, and roughly 82% of those were observed once. The ten largest clones add up to 5.2% of the sample.

Regarding this clone: The target of this receptor is not known. Per-base quality was not reported, and no clone a single base away is much larger than it.

The rearranged segments are TRBV7-8 and TRBJ2-7, with 11 bases aligning to TRBD1. This receptor was taken from a woman aged 25 to 39 with acute or convalescent COVID-19. Sequencing input: peripheral blood. The DNA is as follows: TGTGCCAGCAGCCTTGGGACAGGGGGTGCCTACGAGCAGTACTTC. Its protein product is CASSLGTGGAYEQYF.